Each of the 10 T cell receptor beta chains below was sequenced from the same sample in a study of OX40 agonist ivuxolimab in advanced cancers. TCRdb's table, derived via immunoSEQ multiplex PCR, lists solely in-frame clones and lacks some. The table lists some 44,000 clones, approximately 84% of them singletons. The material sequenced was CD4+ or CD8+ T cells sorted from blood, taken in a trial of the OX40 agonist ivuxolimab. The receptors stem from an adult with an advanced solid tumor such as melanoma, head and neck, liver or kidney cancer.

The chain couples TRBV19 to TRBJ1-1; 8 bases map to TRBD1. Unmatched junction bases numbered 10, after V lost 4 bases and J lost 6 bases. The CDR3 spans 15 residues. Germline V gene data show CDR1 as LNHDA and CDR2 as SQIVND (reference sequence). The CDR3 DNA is TGTGCCAGTAGTAGGGGACCAGGGGGCCTGCCTGAAGCTTTCTTT. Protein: CASSRGPGGLPEAFF.

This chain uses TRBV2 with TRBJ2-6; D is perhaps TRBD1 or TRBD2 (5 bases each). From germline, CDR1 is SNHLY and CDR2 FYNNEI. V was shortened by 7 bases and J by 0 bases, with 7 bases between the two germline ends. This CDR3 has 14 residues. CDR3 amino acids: CASKGSSGANVLTF. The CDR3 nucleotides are TGTGCCAGCAAGGGGAGCTCTGGGGCCAACGTCCTGACTTTC.

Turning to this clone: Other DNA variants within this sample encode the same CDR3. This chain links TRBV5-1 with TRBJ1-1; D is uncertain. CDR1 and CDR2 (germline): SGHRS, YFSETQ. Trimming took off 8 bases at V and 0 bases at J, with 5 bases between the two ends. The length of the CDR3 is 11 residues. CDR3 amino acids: CASSLNTEAFF. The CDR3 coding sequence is TGCGCCAGTTCGTTGAACACTGAAGCTTTCTTT. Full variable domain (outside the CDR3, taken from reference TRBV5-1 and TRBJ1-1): KAGVTQTPRYLIKTRGQQVTLSCSPISGHRSVSWYQQTPGQGLQFLFEYFSETQRNKGNFPGRFSGRQFSNSRSEMNVSTLELGDSALYLCASSLNTEAFFGQGTRLTVV.

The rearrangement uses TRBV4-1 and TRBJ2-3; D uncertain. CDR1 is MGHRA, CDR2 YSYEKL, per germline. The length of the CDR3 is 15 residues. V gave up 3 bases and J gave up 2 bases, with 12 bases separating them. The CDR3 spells CASSHRHEDTDTQYF. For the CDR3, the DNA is TGCGCCAGCAGCCACCGACACGAGGACACAGATACGCAGTATTTT.

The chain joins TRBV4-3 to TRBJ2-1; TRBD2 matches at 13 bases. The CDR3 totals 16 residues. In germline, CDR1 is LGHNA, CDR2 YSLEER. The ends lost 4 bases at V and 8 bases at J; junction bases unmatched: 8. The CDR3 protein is CASSRTSGSDIDEQFF. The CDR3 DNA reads TGCGCCAGCAGCCGGACTAGCGGGAGTGATATCGATGAGCAGTTCTTC.

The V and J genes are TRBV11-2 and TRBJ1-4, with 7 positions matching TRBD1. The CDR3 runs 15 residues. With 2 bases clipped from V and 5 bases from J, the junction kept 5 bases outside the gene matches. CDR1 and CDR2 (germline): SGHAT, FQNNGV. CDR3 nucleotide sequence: TGTGCCAGCAGCTTACGACAGGGCTTCAATGAAAAACTGTTTTTT. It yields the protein CASSLRQGFNEKLFF.

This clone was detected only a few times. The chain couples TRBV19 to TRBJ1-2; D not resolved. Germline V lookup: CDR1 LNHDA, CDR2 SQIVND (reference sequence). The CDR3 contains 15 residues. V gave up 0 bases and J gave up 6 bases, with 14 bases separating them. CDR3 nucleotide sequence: TGTGCCAGTAGTATAGATCTAGCCACCCGGGATGGCTACACCTTC. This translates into CASSIDLATRDGYTF.

CDR3 protein: CASSSRGQGNQDEQYF. CDR3 bases: TGTGCCAGCAGCAGTCGGGGACAGGGCAATCAAGACGAGCAGTACTTC. The chain is built from TRBV7-8 and TRBJ2-7, with 9 bases lining up with TRBD1. CDR3 length equals 16 residues. J gave up 5 bases and V 5 bases, and 13 bases lay outside the gene matches. The germline gives CDR1 SGHVS, CDR2 FQNEAQ.

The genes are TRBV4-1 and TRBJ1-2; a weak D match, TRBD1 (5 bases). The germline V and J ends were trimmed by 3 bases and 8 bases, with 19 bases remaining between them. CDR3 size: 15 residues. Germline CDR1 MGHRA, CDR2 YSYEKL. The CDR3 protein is CASSQPGTLNEGYTF. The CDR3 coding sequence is TGCGCCAGCAGCCAGCCCGGGACTCTAAACGAGGGCTACACCTTC.

CDR3 DNA: TGTGCCAGCTCACCGGGACAGGGGGTGCCGAACACTGAAGCTTTCTTT. Protein product: CASSPGQGVPNTEAFF. This chain joins TRBV18 and TRBJ1-1; TRBD1 agrees at 11 bases. V lost 3 bases, J lost 1 base, and 4 bases stayed unmatched. The CDR3 is 16 residues long. CDR1 is KGHSH, CDR2 LQKENI, per germline.